Sequencing of this T cell receptor beta chain was carried out in a study of T cells in women clearing cervical HPV infection. In the case of this clone: The read ends 3 residues shy of where the CDR3 ends; the end is completed using the germline J gene.

Measured with immunoSEQ multiplex PCR; TCRdb has only the in-frame clones, and not every one. Its table records tens of thousands of clones. Per germline, CDR1 GTSNPN and CDR2 SVGIG (reference sequence). V lost 4 bases, J lost 0 bases, and 13 bases lay in between. CDR3 length: 15 residues. The receptor's source is a woman between 18 and 70 years old with a cervical HPV16 infection that either progressed to CIN3+ or cleared (not recorded which). Sequences were obtained from blood buffy coat. The chain combines TRBV30 with TRBJ1-3; possibly TRBD1 for D (6 bases). The CDR3: CAWTPDSSSGNTIYF. The sequenced part of the CDR3 DNA is TGTGCCTGGACTCCGGACAGCTCCTCTGGAAACACC.